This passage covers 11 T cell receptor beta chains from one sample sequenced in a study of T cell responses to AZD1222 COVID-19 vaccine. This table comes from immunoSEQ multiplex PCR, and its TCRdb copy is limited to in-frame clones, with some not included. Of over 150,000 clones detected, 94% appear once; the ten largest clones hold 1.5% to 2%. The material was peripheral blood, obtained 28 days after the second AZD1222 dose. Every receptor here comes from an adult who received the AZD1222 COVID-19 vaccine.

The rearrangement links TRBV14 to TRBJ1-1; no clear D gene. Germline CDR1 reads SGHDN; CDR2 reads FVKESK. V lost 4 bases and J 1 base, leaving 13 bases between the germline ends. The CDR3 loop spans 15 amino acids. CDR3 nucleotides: TGTGCCAGCAGCCGCAGCCTCTATGAGAACACTGAAGCTTTCTTT. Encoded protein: CASSRSLYENTEAFF.

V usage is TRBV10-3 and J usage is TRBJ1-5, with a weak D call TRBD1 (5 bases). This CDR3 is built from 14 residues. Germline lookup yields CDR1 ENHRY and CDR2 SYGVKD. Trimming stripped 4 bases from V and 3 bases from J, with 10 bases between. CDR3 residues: CAISARGSNQPQHF. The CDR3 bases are TGTGCCATCAGTGCGAGGGGATCCAATCAGCCCCAGCATTTT.

The DNA of the CDR3 is TGTGCCATCAGTGCGGCCACATTGAACACTGAAGCTTTCTTT. This translates into CAISAATLNTEAFF. This chain joins TRBV10-3 and TRBJ1-1; D unresolved. V lost 4 bases, J lost 0 bases, and 9 bases lay in between. In germline, CDR1 is ENHRY, CDR2 SYGVKD. CDR3 length: 14 amino acids.

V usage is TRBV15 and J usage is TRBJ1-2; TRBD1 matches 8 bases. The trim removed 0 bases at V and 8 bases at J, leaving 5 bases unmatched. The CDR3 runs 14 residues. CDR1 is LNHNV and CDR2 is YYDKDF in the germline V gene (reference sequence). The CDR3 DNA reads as TGTGCCACCAGCAGAGATTCGACAGGGGTAGGCTACACCTTC. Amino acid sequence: CATSRDSTGVGYTF. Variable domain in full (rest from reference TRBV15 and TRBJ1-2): DAMVIQNPRYQVTQFGKPVTLSCSQTLNHNVMYWYQQKSSQAPKLLFHYYDKDFNNEADTPDNFQSRRPNTSFCFLDIRSPGLGDTAMYLCATSRDSTGVGYTFGSGTRLTVV.

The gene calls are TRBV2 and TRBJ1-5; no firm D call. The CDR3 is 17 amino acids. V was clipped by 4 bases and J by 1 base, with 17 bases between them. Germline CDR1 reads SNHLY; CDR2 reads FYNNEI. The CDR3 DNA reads TGTGCCAGCAGTGCAACCCCAGGCAGACCAAGCAATCAGCCCCAGCATTTT. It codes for CASSATPGRPSNQPQHF.

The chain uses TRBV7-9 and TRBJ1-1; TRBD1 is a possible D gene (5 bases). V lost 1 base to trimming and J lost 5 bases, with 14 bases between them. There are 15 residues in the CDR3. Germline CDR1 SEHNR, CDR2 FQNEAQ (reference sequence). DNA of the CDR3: TGTGCCAGCAGCTTAGATGCAGGGTTTGGGACTGAAGCTTTCTTT. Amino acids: CASSLDAGFGTEAFF.

In DNA form, the CDR3 reads TGTGCCAGCAGTGAGGTGCAGGTCACAGATACGCAGTATTTT. It codes for CASSEVQVTDTQYF. V and J are TRBV28 and TRBJ2-3; D gene unclear. The CDR3 loop spans 14 amino acids. Germline V CDR1 and CDR2: MDHEN, SYDVKM. V shed 5 bases and J shed 2 bases, with 11 bases lying between them.

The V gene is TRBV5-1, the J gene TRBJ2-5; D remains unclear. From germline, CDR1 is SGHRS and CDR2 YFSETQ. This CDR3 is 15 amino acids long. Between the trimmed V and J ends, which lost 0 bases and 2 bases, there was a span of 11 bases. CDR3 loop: CASSLDRARQETQYF. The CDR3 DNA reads TGCGCCAGCAGCTTGGACCGGGCCAGACAAGAGACCCAGTACTTC.

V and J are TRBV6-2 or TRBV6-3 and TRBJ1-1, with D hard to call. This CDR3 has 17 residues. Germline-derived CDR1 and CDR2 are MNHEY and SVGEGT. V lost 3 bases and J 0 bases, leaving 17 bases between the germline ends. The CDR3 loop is CASSYWVPGPMNTEAFF. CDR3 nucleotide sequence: TGTGCCAGCAGTTATTGGGTTCCGGGTCCTATGAACACTGAAGCTTTCTTT.

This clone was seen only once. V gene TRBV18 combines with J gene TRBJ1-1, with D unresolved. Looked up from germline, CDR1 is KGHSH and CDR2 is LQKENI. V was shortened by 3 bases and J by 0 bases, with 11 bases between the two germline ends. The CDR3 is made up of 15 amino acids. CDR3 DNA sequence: TGTGCCAGCTCACCTGGGATCAGCATGAACACTGAAGCTTTCTTT. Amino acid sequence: CASSPGISMNTEAFF.

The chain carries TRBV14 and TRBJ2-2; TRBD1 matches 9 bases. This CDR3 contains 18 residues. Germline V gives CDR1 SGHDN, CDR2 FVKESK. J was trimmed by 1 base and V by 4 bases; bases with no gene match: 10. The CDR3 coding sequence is TGTGCCAGCAGCCCCTTGGCTTCGGGACAGGGGAACACCGGGGAGCTGTTTTTT. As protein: CASSPLASGQGNTGELFF.